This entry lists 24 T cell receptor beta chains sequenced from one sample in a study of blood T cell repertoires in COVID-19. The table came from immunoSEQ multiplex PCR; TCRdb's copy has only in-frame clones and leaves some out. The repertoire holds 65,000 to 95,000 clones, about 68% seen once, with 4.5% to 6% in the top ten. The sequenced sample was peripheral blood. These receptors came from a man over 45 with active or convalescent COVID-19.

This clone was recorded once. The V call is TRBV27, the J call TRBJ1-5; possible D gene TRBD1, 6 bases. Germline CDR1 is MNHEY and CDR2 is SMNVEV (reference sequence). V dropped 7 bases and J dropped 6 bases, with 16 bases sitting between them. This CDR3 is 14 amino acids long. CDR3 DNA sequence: TGTGCCAGCAAACAACCGGGACACAGTCAGCCCCAGCATTTT. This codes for CASKQPGHSQPQHF.

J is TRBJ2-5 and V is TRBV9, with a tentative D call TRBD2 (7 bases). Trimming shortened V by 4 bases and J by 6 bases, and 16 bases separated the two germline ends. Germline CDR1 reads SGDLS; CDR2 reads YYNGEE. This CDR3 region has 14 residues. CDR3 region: CASSSGGGGQTQYF. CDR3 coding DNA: TGTGCCAGCAGCTCTGGAGGGGGGGGTCAGACCCAGTACTTC.

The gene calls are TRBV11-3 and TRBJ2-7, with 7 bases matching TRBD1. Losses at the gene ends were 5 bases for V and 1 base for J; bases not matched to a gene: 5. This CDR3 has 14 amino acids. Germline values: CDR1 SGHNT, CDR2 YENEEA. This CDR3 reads CASSAGGESYEQYF. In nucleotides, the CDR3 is TGTGCCAGCAGCGCAGGGGGAGAATCCTACGAGCAGTACTTC.

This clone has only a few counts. CDR3 loop: CASSPSQPYGYTF. In nucleotides, the CDR3 is TGTGCCAGCAGTCCCTCACAGCCCTATGGCTACACCTTC. V and J are TRBV12-3 or TRBV12-4 and TRBJ1-2, with D unresolved. The CDR3 is 13 residues long. Between the trimmed V and J ends, which lost 5 bases and 4 bases, there was a span of 11 bases.

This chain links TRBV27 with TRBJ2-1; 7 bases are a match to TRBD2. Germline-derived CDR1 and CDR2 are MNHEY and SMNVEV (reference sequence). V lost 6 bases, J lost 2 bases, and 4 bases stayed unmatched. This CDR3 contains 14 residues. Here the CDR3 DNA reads TGTGCCAGCAGAACGGGGGGAGCCTACAATGAGCAGTTCTTC. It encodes CASRTGGAYNEQFF.

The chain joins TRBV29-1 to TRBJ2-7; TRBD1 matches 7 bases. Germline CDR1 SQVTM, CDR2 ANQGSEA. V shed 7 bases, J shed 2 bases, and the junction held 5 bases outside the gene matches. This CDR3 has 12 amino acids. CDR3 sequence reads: CSARTGAYEQYF. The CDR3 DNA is TGCAGCGCTCGGACAGGCGCCTACGAGCAGTACTTC.

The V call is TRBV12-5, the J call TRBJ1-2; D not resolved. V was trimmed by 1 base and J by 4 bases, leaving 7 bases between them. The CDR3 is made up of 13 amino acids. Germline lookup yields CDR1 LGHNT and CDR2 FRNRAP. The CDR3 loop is CASGLGGSYGYTF. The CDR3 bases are TGTGCTAGTGGTTTGGGCGGGAGCTATGGCTACACCTTC.

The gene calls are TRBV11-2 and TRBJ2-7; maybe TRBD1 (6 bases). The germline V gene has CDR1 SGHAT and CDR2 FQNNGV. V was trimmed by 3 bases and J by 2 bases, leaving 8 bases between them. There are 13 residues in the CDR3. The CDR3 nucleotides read TGTGCCAGCAGCTTGAGACAGGCCTACGAGCAGTACTTC. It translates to CASSLRQAYEQYF.

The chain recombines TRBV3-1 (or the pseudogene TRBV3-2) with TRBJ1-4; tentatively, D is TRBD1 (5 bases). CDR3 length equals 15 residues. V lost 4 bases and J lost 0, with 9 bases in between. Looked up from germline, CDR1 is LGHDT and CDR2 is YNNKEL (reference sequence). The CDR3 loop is CASSPRTSTNEKLFF. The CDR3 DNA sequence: TGTGCCAGCAGCCCCCGGACATCAACTAATGAAAAACTGTTTTTT.

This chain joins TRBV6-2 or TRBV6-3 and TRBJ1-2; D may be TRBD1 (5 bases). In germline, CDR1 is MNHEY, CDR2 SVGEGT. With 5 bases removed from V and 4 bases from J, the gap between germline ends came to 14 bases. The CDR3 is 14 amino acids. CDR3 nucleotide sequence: TGTGCCAGCAGTCTTCAGGACGGGGGCTATGGCTACACCTTC. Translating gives CASSLQDGGYGYTF.

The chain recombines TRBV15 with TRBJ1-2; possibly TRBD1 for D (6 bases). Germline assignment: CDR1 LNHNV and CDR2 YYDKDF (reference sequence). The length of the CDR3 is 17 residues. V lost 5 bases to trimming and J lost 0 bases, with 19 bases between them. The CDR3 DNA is TGTGCCACCAGCCCCTCCCAGGGGACCAAGACTAACTATGGCTACACCTTC. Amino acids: CATSPSQGTKTNYGYTF.

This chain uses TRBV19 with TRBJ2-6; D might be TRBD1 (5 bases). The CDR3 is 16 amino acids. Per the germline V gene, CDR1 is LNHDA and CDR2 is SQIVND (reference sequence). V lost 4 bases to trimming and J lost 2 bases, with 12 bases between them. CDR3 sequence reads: CASSTLAGTGANVLTF. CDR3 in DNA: TGTGCCAGTAGTACCCTGGCAGGGACTGGGGCCAACGTCCTGACTTTC.

CDR3 sequence reads: CASSIRQGALNTEAFF. Written as DNA, the CDR3 is TGTGCCAGTAGTATTCGACAGGGGGCATTGAACACTGAAGCTTTCTTT. The V gene is TRBV19, the J gene TRBJ1-1; TRBD1 matches 10 bases. V trimming: 3 bases; J trimming: 0 bases; junction bases outside the gene matches: 4. The germline gives CDR1 LNHDA, CDR2 SQIVND (reference sequence). The CDR3 has 16 residues.

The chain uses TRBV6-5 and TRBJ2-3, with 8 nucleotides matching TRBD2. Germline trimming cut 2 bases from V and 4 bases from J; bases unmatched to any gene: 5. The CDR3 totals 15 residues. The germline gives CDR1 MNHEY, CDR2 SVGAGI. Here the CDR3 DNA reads TGTGCCAGCAGTTACCGGGGGGGGGCAGCAGATACGCAGTATTTT. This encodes CASSYRGGAADTQYF.

The CDR3 spells CASAGGAKDTQYF. CDR3 nucleotide sequence: TGTGCCAGCGCGGGGGGGGCTAAAGATACGCAGTATTTT. This chain uses TRBV12-3 or TRBV12-4 with TRBJ2-3; 9 bases line up with TRBD2. The CDR3 totals 13 residues. V was clipped by 8 bases and J by 5 bases; unmatched bases: 5.

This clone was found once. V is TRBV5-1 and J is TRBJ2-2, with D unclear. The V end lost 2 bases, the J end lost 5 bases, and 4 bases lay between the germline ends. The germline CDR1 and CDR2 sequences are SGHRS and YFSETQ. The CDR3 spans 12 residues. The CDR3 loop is CASSLETGELFF. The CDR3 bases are TGCGCCAGCAGCTTAGAGACCGGGGAGCTGTTTTTT.

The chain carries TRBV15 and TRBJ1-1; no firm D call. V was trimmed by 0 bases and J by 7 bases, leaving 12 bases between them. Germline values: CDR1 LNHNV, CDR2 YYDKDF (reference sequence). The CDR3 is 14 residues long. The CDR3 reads CATSRDRPGDEAFF. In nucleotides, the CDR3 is TGTGCCACCAGCAGAGATCGTCCCGGGGATGAAGCTTTCTTT.

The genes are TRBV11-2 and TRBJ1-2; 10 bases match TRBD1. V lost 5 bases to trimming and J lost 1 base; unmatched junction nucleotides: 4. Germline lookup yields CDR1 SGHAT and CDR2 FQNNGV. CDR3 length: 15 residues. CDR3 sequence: CASSLGQGVNYGYTF. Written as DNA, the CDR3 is TGTGCCAGCAGCCTCGGACAGGGGGTTAACTATGGCTACACCTTC. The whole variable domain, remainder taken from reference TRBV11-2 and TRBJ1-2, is EAGVAQSPRYKIIEKRQSVAFWCNPISGHATLYWYQQILGQGPKLLIQFQNNGVVDDSQLPKDRFSAERLKGVDSTLKIQPAKLEDSAVYLCASSLGQGVNYGYTFGSGTRLTVV.

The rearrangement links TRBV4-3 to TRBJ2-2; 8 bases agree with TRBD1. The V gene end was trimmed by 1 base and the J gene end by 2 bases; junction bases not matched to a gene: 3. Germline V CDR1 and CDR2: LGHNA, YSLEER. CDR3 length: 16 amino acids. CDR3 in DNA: TGCGCCAGCAGCCAAGGGACAGGGCCCAACACCGGGGAGCTGTTTTTT. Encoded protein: CASSQGTGPNTGELFF.

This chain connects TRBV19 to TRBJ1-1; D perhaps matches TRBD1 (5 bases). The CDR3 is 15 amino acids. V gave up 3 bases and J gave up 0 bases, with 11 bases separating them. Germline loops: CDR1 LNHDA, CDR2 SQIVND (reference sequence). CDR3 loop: CASSIRGFMNTEAFF. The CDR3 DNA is TGTGCCAGTAGTATTAGGGGTTTCATGAACACTGAAGCTTTCTTT.

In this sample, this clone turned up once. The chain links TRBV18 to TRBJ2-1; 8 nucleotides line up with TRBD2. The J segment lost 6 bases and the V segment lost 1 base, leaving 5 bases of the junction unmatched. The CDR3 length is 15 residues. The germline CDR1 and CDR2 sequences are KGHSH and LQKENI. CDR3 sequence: CASSPRRGEFNEQFF. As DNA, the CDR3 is TGTGCCAGCTCACCACGGCGGGGGGAATTCAATGAGCAGTTCTTC.

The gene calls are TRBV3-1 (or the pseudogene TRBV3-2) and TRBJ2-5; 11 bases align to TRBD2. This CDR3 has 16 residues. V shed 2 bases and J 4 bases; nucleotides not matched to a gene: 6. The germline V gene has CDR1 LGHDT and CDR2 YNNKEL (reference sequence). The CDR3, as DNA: TGTGCCAGCAGCCAACTACTAGCGGGGGTACCAGAGACCCAGTACTTC. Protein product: CASSQLLAGVPETQYF.

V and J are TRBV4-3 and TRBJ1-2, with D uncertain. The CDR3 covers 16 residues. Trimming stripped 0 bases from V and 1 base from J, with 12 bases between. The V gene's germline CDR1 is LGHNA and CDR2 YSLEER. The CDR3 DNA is TGCGCCAGCAGCCAAGATGTCACGGTCCTTAACTATGGCTACACCTTC. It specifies CASSQDVTVLNYGYTF.

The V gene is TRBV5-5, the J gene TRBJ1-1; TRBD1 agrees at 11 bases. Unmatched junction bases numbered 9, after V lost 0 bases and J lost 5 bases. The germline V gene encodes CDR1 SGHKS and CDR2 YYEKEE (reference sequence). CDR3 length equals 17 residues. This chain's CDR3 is CASSLGRDRGLGTEAFF. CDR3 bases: TGTGCCAGCAGCTTGGGTCGGGACAGGGGGTTAGGAACTGAAGCTTTCTTT.